These T cell receptor beta chains were read from a single sample in a study of Ad26.COV2.S vaccination and SARS-CoV-2 variants. Sequencing was performed with immunoSEQ multiplex PCR; in TCRdb, only in-frame clones are kept and a portion is missing. The repertoire holds 350,000 to 500,000 clones, with less than 95% as singletons. The material was peripheral blood, obtained in a trial of Ad26.COV2.S vaccine versus placebo. Receptors were obtained from a person between 18 and 60 years old who received the Ad26.COV2.S COVID-19 vaccine or a placebo. CDR3s include the opening cysteine and the closing phenylalanine or tryptophan. For some rows the clone size is stated as once, few or many, or as a class when expanded; others skip it.

clone_size v_call cdr3_aa
- TRBV5-6 CASSSGVAKNIQYF
- TRBV9 CASSVEGGEETQYF
- TRBV27 CASSAYRDPGELFF
once TRBV24-1 CATSDGTLSNQPQHF
- TRBV4-2 CASSQVEGGDTQYF
- TRBV5-4 CASSSGAGTDTQYF
- TRBV7-8 CASSLAQGAQPQHF
- TRBV2 CASSEGGMDTGELFF
- TRBV28 CASSLRRDSPLHF
- TRBV29-1 CSVDGAGVNNEQFF
- TRBV19 CASSTSGGTDTQYF
few TRBV28 CASSFSYEQYF
- TRBV5-1 CASSSTGLAYEQYF
once TRBV6-5 CASRRSGNEQFF
- TRBV12-5 CASGLLAGASSYNEQFF
- TRBV5-1 CASSLGQGAGETQYF
- TRBV7-2 CASSLEYSYNEQFF
- TRBV7-2 CASSFRTGSSSPLHF
- TRBV6-2/TRBV6-3 CASSYLVAGVHEQYF
once TRBV28 CACRGQGGSLTGYTF
- TRBV6-2/TRBV6-3 CASSLRENTEAFF
- TRBV9 CASSAGTRGYEQYF
- TRBV19 CASSMLWGGDQPQHF
once TRBV7-9 CASSSTAEAFF
- TRBV3-1/TRBV3-2 CASSGTSGSRTDTQYF
once TRBV28 CASSLNRAMIDTQYF
- TRBV9 CASSEYTDTQYF